A single sample is the source of the 13 T cell receptor beta chains below, sequenced in a study of graft-versus-host responses after intestinal transplantation. Only in-frame clones appear in the TCRdb table, and some are missing; sequencing was by immunoSEQ multiplex PCR. The data show 80,000 to 90,000 clones, around 90% seen once. The antigens of these receptors remain unknown. The source material was unstimulated CD4+ T cells sorted from spleen or lymph node cells, sampled before intestinal transplant. These receptors all come from a human donor who received an intestinal transplant.

CDR3 sequence: CASSLSGRNTEAFF. In DNA form, the CDR3 reads TGCGCCAGCAGCTTGAGTGGTAGGAACACTGAAGCTTTCTTT. The chain couples TRBV5-1 to TRBJ1-1; D unclear. The germline gives CDR1 SGHRS, CDR2 YFSETQ. V was shortened by 1 base and J by 1 base, with 8 bases between the two germline ends. This CDR3 comprises 14 residues.

CDR3 sequence reads: CASSRPGQGNTIYF. In DNA, the CDR3 is TGTGCCAGCAGCCGACCGGGACAGGGAAACACCATATATTTT. This chain joins TRBV5-4 and TRBJ1-3; TRBD1 agrees at 7 bases. CDR3 length: 14 amino acids. Germline V gene sequence: CDR1 SGHNT, CDR2 YYREEE (reference sequence). The ends lost 4 bases at V and 4 bases at J; junction bases unmatched: 5.

J is TRBJ2-5 and V is TRBV5-4; D might be TRBD2 (6 bases). The ends were cut back, 4 bases at V and 9 bases at J, with 22 bases in the middle. CDR1 is SGHNT, CDR2 YYREEE, per germline (reference sequence). The CDR3 runs 15 residues. DNA of the CDR3: TGTGCCAGCAGCCCGGACGGGGGAACCCCTACATCCCAGTACTTC. Translation: CASSPDGGTPTSQYF.

The chain is built from TRBV4-1 and TRBJ2-4; no clear D. Trimming removed 2 bases from V and 4 bases from J, with 15 bases in between. CDR3 length: 16 residues. Germline CDR1 is MGHRA and CDR2 is YSYEKL. CDR3 bases: TGCGCCAGCAGCCAAATCCCCGTTAAGCCGAAAAACATTCAGTACTTC. Its translation is CASSQIPVKPKNIQYF.

V gene TRBV9 combines with J gene TRBJ2-7, with a possible D match to TRBD2 (6 bases). V was cut by 4 bases and J by 2 bases, with 13 bases left in between. The V gene's germline CDR1 is SGDLS and CDR2 YYNGEE. The CDR3 covers 14 residues. The CDR3, as DNA: TGTGCCAGCAGCCTGGAGGGGATCGCCTACGAGCAGTACTTC. Translation: CASSLEGIAYEQYF.

The chain combines TRBV6-5 with TRBJ2-3; tentative D call: TRBD2 (6 bases). Trimming left V 6 bases short and J 0 bases short, with 7 bases between. The length of the CDR3 is 13 residues. Germline CDR1 reads MNHEY; CDR2 reads SVGAGI. The CDR3 here is CASRAGSTDTQYF. In DNA, the CDR3 is TGTGCCAGCAGGGCGGGAAGCACAGATACGCAGTATTTT.

The chain carries TRBV5-4 and TRBJ2-1, with TRBD1 matching over 8 bases. There are 16 residues in the CDR3. Germline-derived CDR1 and CDR2 are SGHNT and YYREEE (reference sequence). The ends lost 3 bases at V and 6 bases at J; junction bases unmatched: 11. This CDR3 is CASSWQWGTGINEQFF. The CDR3 nucleotides are TGTGCCAGCAGCTGGCAGTGGGGGACAGGTATCAATGAGCAGTTCTTC.

The genes are TRBV5-1 and TRBJ2-2; no reliable D call. Trimming took off 5 bases at V and 4 bases at J, with 15 bases between the two ends. CDR1 and CDR2 (germline): SGHRS, YFSETQ. The CDR3 length is 15 residues. The CDR3 here is CASRPDFRVTGELFF. The CDR3 DNA reads TGCGCCAGCAGACCCGACTTCCGGGTCACCGGGGAGCTGTTTTTT.

The V call is TRBV5-1, the J call TRBJ2-1; D not certain. V was trimmed by 0 bases and J by 6 bases, leaving 13 bases between them. CDR1 and CDR2 from the germline V gene are SGHRS and YFSETQ. The CDR3 is 15 amino acids. CDR3: CASSLAITTSNEQFF. In DNA form, the CDR3 reads TGCGCCAGCAGCTTGGCCATTACAACCTCCAATGAGCAGTTCTTC. Using reference TRBV5-1 and TRBJ2-1 for the parts outside the CDR3, the full variable domain is KAGVTQTPRYLIKTRGQQVTLSCSPISGHRSVSWYQQTPGQGLQFLFEYFSETQRNKGNFPGRFSGRQFSNSRSEMNVSTLELGDSALYLCASSLAITTSNEQFFGPGTRLTVL.

The chain joins TRBV2 to TRBJ1-2, with 10 bases aligning to TRBD1. The V gene end was trimmed by 7 bases and the J gene end by 2 bases; junction bases not matched to a gene: 16. Germline loops: CDR1 SNHLY, CDR2 FYNNEI. The CDR3 contains 18 residues. This CDR3 is CASTPSMRTGGRNYGYTF. The DNA of the CDR3 is TGTGCCAGCACACCCTCAATGAGGACAGGGGGTCGGAACTATGGCTACACCTTC.

This clone was observed a few times. One end of the junction does not line up with germline, which may come from a read error. CDR3 nucleotides: TGTGCTAGCAGCTTAGTCCCCAGGGCTGGAAACACCATATATTTT. Amino acid sequence: CASSLVPRAGNTIYF. The chain uses TRBV7-7 and TRBJ1-3, with D perhaps matching TRBD1 (5 bases). The CDR3 is 15 residues long. The V gene's germline CDR1 is SSHAT and CDR2 FNYEAQ (reference sequence).

The chain links TRBV29-1 to TRBJ1-4; 11 bases are shared with TRBD1. This CDR3 region has 13 residues. With V trimmed by 6 bases and J by 8 bases, 5 bases remained unmatched. Germline-derived CDR1 and CDR2 are SQVTM and ANQGSEA. CDR3 coding DNA: TGCAGCGTGGGGACAGGGGGAGTGGAAAAACTGTTTTTT. Protein: CSVGTGGVEKLFF.

The chain joins TRBV7-9 to TRBJ1-5; TRBD1 is a possible D gene (5 bases). This CDR3 has 15 residues. V was trimmed by 5 bases and J by 1 base, leaving 12 bases between them. CDR1 is SEHNR, CDR2 FQNEAQ, per germline (reference sequence). CDR3 nucleotide sequence: TGTGCCAGCAGCGGAGGGGACGGGAGCAATCAGCCCCAGCATTTT. Encoded protein: CASSGGDGSNQPQHF.